Reported below is one T cell receptor beta chain. CDR3 length: 13 residues. V lost 7 bases, J lost 3 bases, and 13 bases lay in between. Germline-derived CDR1 and CDR2 are SGHNT and YYREEE (reference sequence). The data stem from a study of cytomegalovirus exposure and HLA in healthy donors. The PCR had 60 Vbeta and 13 Jbeta primers. Sequencing used immunoSEQ multiplex PCR; TCRdb keeps in-frame clones, though not all of them. Among under 200,000 clones, just over 75% were seen once, and the ten largest hold less than 2%. Specimen: PBMCs. The V call is TRBV5-4, the J call TRBJ2-5; TRBD2 is a possible D gene (6 bases). This clonotype was sampled from a young man in good health and CMV-seronegative. The CDR3, as DNA: TGTGCCAGCGGCTGGGCGGGGAAAGAGACCCAGTACTTC. Translated, it gives CASGWAGKETQYF.